The source of this T cell receptor beta chain is a study of blood T cell repertoires in COVID-19. How the authors handled the data: Quantification of nucleated cells was approximated via reference gene primer amplification. Assay used: immunoSEQ multiplex PCR; TCRdb lists only in-frame clones, some missing. D and trimming come from the DNA, and the V and J calls and clone size come from that table. Here the sample spans 130,000 to 150,000 clones, about four fifths being singletons. V was pared by 2 bases and J by 9 bases, with 11 bases between. CDR3 length: 14 residues. Germline assignment: CDR1 LGHDT and CDR2 YNNKEL (reference sequence). This clone has just one count.

Sequencing input: PBMCs or T cells enriched from blood (not recorded which). V gene TRBV3-1 (or the pseudogene TRBV3-2) combines with J gene TRBJ1-6; perhaps TRBD1 as D (5 bases). This clonotype was obtained from a man in his forties or fifties who had recovered from COVID-19. For the CDR3, the DNA is TGTGCCAGCAGCCAATTCGGAGGGGTTTCACCCCTCCACTTT. This sequence encodes CASSQFGGVSPLHF.